This T cell receptor beta chain is from a study of response to subunit inactivated influenza vaccine. This clonotype was counted a few times. No antigen is known for it. Each CDR3 protein is one row after TCRdb ran MiXCR on the RT-PCR reads. The sample consists of approximately 530,000 distinct CDR3 sequences, roughly 13% of them appearing once. Points from the study as a whole: Authors suggested few new T cells are recruited by each seasonal influenza vaccination.

J was trimmed by 6 bases and V by 3 bases; bases with no gene match: 10. The germline CDR1 and CDR2 sequences are DFQATT and SNEGSKA (reference sequence). This CDR3 has 17 residues. This sequence joins TRBV20-1 and TRBJ2-2; 13 nucleotides agree with TRBD2. The TCR sequence derives from a man over 45 who received an inactivated influenza vaccine. The sequencing here drew on PBMCs from blood, taken 40 to 50 days after vaccination. CDR3 amino acids: CSARTLTSGRAAGELFF. In nucleotides, the CDR3 is TGCAGTGCTAGGACCTTAACTAGCGGGAGGGCCGCCGGGGAGCTGTTTTTT.